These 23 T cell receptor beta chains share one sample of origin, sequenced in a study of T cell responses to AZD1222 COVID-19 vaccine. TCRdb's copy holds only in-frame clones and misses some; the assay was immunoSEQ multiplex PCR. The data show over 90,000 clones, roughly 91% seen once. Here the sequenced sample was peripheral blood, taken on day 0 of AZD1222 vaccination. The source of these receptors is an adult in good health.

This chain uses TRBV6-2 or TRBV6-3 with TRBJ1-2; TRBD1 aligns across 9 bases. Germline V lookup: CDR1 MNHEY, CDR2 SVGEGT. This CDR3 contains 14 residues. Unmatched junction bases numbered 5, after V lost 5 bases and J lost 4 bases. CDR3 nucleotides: TGTGCCAGCAGTAACCGGGACAGGGCCTATGGCTACACCTTC. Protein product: CASSNRDRAYGYTF.

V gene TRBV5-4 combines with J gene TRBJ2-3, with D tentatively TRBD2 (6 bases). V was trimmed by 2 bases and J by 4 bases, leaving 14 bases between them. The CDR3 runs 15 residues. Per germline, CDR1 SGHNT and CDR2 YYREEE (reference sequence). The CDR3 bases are TGTGCCAGCAGCTTAGCTCCAGGAGGGGCAGATACGCAGTATTTT. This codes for CASSLAPGGADTQYF.

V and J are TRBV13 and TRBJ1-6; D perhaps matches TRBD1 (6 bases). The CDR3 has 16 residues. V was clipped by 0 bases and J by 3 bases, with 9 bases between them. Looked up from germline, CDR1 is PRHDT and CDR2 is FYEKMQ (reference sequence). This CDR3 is CASSLGGQLYNSPLHF. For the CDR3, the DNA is TGTGCCAGCAGCTTAGGTGGACAGCTCTATAATTCACCCCTCCACTTT.

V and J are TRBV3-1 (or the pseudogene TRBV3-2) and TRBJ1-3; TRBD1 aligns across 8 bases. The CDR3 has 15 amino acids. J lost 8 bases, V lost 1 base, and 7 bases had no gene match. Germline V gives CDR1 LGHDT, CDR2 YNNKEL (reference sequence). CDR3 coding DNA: TGTGCCAGCAGCCAAGGGACAGGGTTGGGATACACCATATATTTT. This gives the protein CASSQGTGLGYTIYF.

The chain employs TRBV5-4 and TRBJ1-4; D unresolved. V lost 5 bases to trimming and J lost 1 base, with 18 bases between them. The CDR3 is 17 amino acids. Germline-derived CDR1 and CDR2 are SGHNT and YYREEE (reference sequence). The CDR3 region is CASSGGSEDGTNEKLFF. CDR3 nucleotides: TGTGCCAGCAGTGGAGGCAGCGAGGACGGAACTAATGAAAAACTGTTTTTT.

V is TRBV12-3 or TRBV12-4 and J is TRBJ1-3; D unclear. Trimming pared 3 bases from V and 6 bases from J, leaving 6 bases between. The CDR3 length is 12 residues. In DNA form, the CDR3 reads TGTGCCAGCAGTTTTTCCGAAAACACCATATATTTT. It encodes CASSFSENTIYF.

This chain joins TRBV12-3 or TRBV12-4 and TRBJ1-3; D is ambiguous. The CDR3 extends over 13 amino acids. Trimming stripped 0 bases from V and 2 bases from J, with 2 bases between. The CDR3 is CASSLAPGNTIYF. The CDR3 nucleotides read TGTGCCAGCAGTTTAGCGCCTGGAAACACCATATATTTT.

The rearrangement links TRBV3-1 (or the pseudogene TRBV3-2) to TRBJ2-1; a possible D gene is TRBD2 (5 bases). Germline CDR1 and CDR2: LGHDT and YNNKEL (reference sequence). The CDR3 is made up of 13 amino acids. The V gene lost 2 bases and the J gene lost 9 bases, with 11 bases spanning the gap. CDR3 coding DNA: TGTGCCAGCAGCCAATCAGAGGGCGGTGAGCAGTTCTTC. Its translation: CASSQSEGGEQFF.

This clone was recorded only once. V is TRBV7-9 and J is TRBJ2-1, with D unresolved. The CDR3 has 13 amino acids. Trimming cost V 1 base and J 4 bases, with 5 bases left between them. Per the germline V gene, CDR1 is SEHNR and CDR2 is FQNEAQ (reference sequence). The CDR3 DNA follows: TGTGCCAGCAGCTTAGTTCCATACAATGAGCAGTTCTTC. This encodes CASSLVPYNEQFF.

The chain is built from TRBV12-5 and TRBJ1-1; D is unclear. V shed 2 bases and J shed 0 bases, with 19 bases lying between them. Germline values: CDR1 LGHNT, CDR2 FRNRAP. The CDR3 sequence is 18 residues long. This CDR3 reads CASGLRVWGQPMNTEAFF. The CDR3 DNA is TGTGCTAGTGGTTTGAGGGTGTGGGGTCAGCCCATGAACACTGAAGCTTTCTTT.

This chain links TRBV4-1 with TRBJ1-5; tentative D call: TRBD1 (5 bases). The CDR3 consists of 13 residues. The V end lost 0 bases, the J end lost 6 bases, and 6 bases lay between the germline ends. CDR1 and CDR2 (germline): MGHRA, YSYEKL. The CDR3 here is CASSQERGQPQHF. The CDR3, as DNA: TGCGCCAGCAGCCAAGAAAGGGGTCAGCCCCAGCATTTT.

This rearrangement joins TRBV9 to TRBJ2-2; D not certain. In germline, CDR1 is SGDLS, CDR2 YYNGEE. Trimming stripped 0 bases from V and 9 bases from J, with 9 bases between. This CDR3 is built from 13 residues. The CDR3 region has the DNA TGTGCCAGCAGCGTAGGCGTCCGTTGGGAGCTGTTTTTT. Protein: CASSVGVRWELFF.

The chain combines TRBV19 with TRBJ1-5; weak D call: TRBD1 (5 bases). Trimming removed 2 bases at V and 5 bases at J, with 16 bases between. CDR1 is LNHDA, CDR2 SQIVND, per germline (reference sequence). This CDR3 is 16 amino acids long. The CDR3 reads CASSIWGQGIDQPQHF. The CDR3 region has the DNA TGTGCCAGTAGTATATGGGGCCAGGGTATCGATCAGCCCCAGCATTTT.

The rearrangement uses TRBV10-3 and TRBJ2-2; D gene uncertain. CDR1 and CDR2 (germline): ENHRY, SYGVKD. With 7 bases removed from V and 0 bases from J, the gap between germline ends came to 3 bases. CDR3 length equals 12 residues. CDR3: CAITTNTGELFF. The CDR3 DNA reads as TGTGCCATCACCACGAACACCGGGGAGCTGTTTTTT.

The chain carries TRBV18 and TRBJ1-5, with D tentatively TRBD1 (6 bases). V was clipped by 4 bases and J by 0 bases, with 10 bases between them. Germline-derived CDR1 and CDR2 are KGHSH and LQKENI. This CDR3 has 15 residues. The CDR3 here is CASSLGQYSNQPQHF. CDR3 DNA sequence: TGTGCCAGCTCACTTGGACAGTATAGCAATCAGCCCCAGCATTTT.

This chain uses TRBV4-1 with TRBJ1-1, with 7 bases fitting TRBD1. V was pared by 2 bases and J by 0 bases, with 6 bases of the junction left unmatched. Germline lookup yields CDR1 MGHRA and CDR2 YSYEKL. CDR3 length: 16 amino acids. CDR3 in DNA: TGCGCCAGCAGCCAATCCCCGGGACAGCTGAACACTGAAGCTTTCTTT. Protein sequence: CASSQSPGQLNTEAFF.

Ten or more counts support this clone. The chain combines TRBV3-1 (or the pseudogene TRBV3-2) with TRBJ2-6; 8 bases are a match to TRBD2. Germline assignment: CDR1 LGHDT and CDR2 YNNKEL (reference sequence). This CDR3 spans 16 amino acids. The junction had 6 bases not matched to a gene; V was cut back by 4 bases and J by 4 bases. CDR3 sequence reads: CASSPSGGSGANVLTF. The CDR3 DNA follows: TGTGCCAGCAGCCCAAGCGGGGGATCGGGGGCCAACGTCCTGACTTTC.

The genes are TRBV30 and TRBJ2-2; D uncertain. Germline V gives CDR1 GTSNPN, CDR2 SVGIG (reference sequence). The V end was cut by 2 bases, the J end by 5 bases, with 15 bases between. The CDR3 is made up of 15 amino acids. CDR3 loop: CAWSLGVQITGELFF. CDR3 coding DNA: TGTGCCTGGAGTTTGGGTGTCCAGATTACCGGGGAGCTGTTTTTT. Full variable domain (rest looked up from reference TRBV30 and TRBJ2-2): SQTIHQWPATLVQPVGSPLSLECTVEGTSNPNLYWYRQAAGRGLQLLFYSVGIGQISSEVPQNLSASRPQDRQFILSSKKLLLSDSGFYLCAWSLGVQITGELFFGEGSRLTVL.

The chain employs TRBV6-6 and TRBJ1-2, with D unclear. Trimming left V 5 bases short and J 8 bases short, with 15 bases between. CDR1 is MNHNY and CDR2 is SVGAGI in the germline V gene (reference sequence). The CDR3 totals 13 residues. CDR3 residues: CASSLSSVPGYTF. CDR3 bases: TGTGCCAGCAGTCTATCATCTGTTCCCGGCTACACCTTC.

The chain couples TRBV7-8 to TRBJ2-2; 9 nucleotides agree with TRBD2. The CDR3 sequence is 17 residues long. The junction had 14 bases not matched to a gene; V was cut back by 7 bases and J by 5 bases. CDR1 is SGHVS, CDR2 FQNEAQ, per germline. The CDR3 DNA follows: TGTGCCAGCAACCACCATGTAGCGGGGGCCCTTACCGGGGAGCTGTTTTTT. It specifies CASNHHVAGALTGELFF.

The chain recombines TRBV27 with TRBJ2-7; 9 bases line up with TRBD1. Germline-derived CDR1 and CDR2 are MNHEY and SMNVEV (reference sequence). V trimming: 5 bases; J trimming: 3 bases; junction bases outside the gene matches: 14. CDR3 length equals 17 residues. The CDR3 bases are TGTGCCAGCAGTCCTGGACCCCCGGGACAGGGATACTACGAGCAGTACTTC. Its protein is CASSPGPPGQGYYEQYF.

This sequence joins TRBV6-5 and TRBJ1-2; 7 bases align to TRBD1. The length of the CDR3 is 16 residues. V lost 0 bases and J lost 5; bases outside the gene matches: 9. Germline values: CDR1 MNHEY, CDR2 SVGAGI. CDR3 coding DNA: TGTGCCAGCAGTTACTCGAAGAACACAGGGGCATATGGCTACACCTTC. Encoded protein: CASSYSKNTGAYGYTF.

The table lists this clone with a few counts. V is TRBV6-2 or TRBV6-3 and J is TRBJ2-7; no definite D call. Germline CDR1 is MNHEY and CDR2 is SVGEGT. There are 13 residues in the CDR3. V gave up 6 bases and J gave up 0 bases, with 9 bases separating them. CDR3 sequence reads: CASSRQISYEQYF. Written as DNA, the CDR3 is TGTGCCAGCAGCCGCCAGATCTCCTACGAGCAGTACTTC.